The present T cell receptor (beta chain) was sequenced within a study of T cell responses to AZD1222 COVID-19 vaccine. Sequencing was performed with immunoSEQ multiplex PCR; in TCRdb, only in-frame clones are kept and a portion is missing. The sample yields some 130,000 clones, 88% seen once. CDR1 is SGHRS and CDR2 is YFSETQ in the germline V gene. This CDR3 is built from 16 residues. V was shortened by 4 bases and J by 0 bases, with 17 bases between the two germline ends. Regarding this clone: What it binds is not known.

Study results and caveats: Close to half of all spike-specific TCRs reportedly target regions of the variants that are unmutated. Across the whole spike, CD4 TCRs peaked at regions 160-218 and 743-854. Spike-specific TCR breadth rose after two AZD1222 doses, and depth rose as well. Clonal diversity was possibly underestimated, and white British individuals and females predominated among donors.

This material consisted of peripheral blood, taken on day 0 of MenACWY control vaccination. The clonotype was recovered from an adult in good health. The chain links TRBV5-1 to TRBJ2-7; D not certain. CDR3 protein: CASSPAGPLSSYEQYF. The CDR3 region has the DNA TGCGCCAGCAGCCCCGCCGGACCACTTAGCTCCTACGAGCAGTACTTC.